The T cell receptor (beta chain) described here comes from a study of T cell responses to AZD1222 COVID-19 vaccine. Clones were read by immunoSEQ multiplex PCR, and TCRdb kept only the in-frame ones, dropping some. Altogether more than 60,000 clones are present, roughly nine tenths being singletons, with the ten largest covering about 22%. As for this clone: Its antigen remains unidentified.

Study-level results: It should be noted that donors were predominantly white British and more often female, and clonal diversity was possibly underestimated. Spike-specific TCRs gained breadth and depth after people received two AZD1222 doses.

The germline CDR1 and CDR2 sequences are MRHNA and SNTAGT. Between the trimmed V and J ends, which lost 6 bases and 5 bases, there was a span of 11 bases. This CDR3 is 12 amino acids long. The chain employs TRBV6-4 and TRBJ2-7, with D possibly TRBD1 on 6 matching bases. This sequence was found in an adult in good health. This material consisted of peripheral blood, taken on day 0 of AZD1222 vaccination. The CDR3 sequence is CASRVTGNEQYF. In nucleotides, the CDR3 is TGTGCCAGCAGGGTCACAGGGAACGAGCAGTACTTC.